The rows below give T cell receptor beta chains drawn from one sample of a study of blood T cell repertoires in COVID-19. Method: immunoSEQ multiplex PCR; TCRdb's copy keeps in-frame clones and lacks some. The sample has some 75,000 clones, 80% seen once; the top ten hold 9.5% to 15%. Sequencing used peripheral blood. The receptors were sampled from a man aged 45-65 years with COVID-19, enrolled during active disease. Both conserved end residues are part of each CDR3. The D gene is left open where the match is weak. Size tells how often a clone was seen (once, few, many) or the class of an expanded clone, and some rows leave it out.

clone_size,j_call,v_call,d_call,cdr3_aa,cdr3_nt
.,TRBJ1-1,TRBV5-8,.,CASSLELLEAFF,TGTGCCAGCAGCTTGGAGCTCCTTGAAGCTTTCTTT
.,TRBJ2-5,TRBV4-1,TRBD1,CASSSRGKETQYF,TGCGCCAGCAGCAGCAGGGGGAAAGAGACCCAGTACTTC
.,TRBJ1-5,TRBV5-4,.,CASSLGGQDQPQHF,TGTGCCAGCAGCTTGGGGGGGCAGGATCAGCCCCAGCATTTT
.,TRBJ2-5,TRBV18,TRBD2,CASSQGLAEKETQYF,TGTGCCAGCTCTCAGGGACTAGCGGAAAAAGAGACCCAGTACTTC
.,TRBJ1-2,TRBV12-3/TRBV12-4,TRBD1,CASSARQGTF,TGTGCCAGCAGTGCGCGACAGGGGACCTTC
.,TRBJ1-2,TRBV28,.,CASWVAGRNYGYTF,TGTGCCAGTTGGGTGGCAGGGAGGAACTATGGCTACACCTTC
.,TRBJ2-5,TRBV29-1,TRBD2,CSVGLAAVETQYF,TGCAGCGTGGGACTAGCGGCGGTGGAGACCCAGTACTTC
.,TRBJ2-7,TRBV29-1,.,CSSLDSAQTEQYF,TGCAGCTCCCTGGATAGCGCGCAAACCGAGCAGTACTTC
.,TRBJ1-2,TRBV7-9,TRBD1,CASSPPGQYYGYTF,TGTGCCAGCAGCCCCCCGGGACAGTACTATGGCTACACCTTC
.,TRBJ2-3,TRBV27,TRBD2,CASSSTSGTGTDTQYF,TGTGCCAGCAGTTCGACTAGCGGGACGGGCACAGATACGCAGTATTTT
.,TRBJ2-7,TRBV30,TRBD2,CAWNSGSVTKQYF,TGTGCCTGGAACAGCGGGAGTGTAACAAAGCAGTACTTC
.,TRBJ2-3,TRBV30,.,CAWSGLSRSTDTQYF,TGTGCCTGGAGTGGACTTTCCCGAAGCACAGATACGCAGTATTTT
.,TRBJ2-7,TRBV29-1,TRBD2,CSVSSGMQPYEQYF,TGCAGCGTTAGTAGCGGGATGCAACCCTACGAGCAGTACTTC
once,TRBJ1-2,TRBV18,.,CASSTYSYGYTF,TGTGCCAGCTCGACCTACAGCTATGGCTACACCTTC
.,TRBJ2-3,TRBV27,TRBD2,CASRNSGRAGTDTQYF,TGTGCCAGCAGAAATAGCGGGAGGGCAGGCACAGATACGCAGTATTTT
.,TRBJ2-7,TRBV19,TRBD1,CASSGDRGKHYEQYF,TGTGCCAGTAGCGGCGACAGGGGGAAACACTACGAGCAGTACTTC
.,TRBJ1-1,TRBV9,.,CASSPVGQGGAFF,TGTGCCAGCAGCCCTGTAGGGCAAGGGGGAGCTTTCTTT
.,TRBJ2-4,TRBV28,TRBD2,CASRESGLAGALAKNIQYF,TGTGCCAGCAGAGAATCCGGACTAGCGGGAGCCTTAGCCAAAAACATTCAGTACTTC
.,TRBJ2-3,TRBV2,TRBD2,CASSGAGGTSTDTQYF,TGTGCCAGCAGCGGCGCGGGAGGCACTAGCACAGATACGCAGTATTTT
.,TRBJ2-1,TRBV24-1,.,CATRTEQFF,TGTGCCACCCGAACAGAGCAGTTCTTC
.,TRBJ2-1,TRBV19,.,CASMVGRPPENNEQFF,TGTGCCAGTATGGTAGGGAGACCACCTGAAAACAATGAGCAGTTCTTC
.,TRBJ2-7,TRBV15,.,CATSRGADRYEQYF,TGTGCCACCAGCAGGGGAGCGGACCGATACGAGCAGTACTTC
many,TRBJ1-5,TRBV6-4,TRBD1,CASRDPRDSSDSNQPQHF,TGTGCCAGCAGGGACCCCCGGGACAGCTCGGATAGCAATCAGCCCCAGCATTTT
.,TRBJ1-2,TRBV7-9,TRBD1,CASSSDRGLRGYTF,TGTGCCAGCAGCTCGGACAGGGGGTTACGGGGCTACACCTTC
.,TRBJ2-5,TRBV6-6,.,CASSYSRVQETQYF,TGTGCCAGCAGTTATAGCAGGGTACAAGAGACCCAGTACTTC
.,TRBJ2-4,TRBV6-5,.,CASSSTAAKNIQYF,TGTGCCAGCAGTTCGACAGCCGCCAAAAACATTCAGTACTTC
.,TRBJ1-5,TRBV30,TRBD1,CAWNQGVANQPQHF,TGTGCCTGGAATCAGGGGGTTGCCAATCAGCCCCAGCATTTT
.,TRBJ2-5,TRBV7-3,.,CASSPQGPRETQYF,TGTGCCAGCAGCCCGCAGGGTCCCCGAGAGACCCAGTACTTC
.,TRBJ2-3,TRBV7-3,.,CASSLLGGSSTDTQYF,TGTGCCAGCAGCTTATTGGGCGGGTCTAGCACAGATACGCAGTATTTT
.,TRBJ1-5,TRBV2,.,CASSQRGVYSNQPQHF,TGTGCCAGCAGTCAAAGAGGAGTTTATAGCAATCAGCCCCAGCATTTT
once,TRBJ1-2,TRBV19,.,CASNGGHELTYGYTF,TGTGCCAGTAATGGCGGGCATGAACTTACCTATGGCTACACCTTC
.,TRBJ2-3,TRBV28,TRBD1,CASRDRGWYF,TGTGCCAGCAGGGACAGGGGTTGGTATTTT
.,TRBJ2-5,TRBV12-3/TRBV12-4,.,CASSRLVQETQYF,TGTGCCAGCAGCAGACTAGTGCAAGAGACCCAGTACTTC
many,TRBJ2-3,TRBV9,TRBD2,CASSPGTSVIDTQYF,TGTGCCAGCAGCCCCGGGACTAGCGTTATAGATACGCAGTATTTT
once,TRBJ2-1,TRBV28,.,CASSFDYIYNEQFF,TGTGCCAGCAGTTTCGACTATATATACAATGAGCAGTTCTTC
.,TRBJ2-2,TRBV7-3,TRBD1,CASSRTGASTGELFF,TGTGCCAGCAGCCGGACAGGGGCGAGCACCGGGGAGCTGTTTTTT
.,TRBJ2-1,TRBV7-9,.,CASSPRVHNEQFF,TGTGCCAGCAGCCCCCGGGTCCACAATGAGCAGTTCTTC
few,TRBJ2-7,TRBV5-4,.,CASSPGGRREAEQYF,TGTGCCAGCAGCCCTGGGGGACGGCGGGAAGCGGAGCAGTACTTC
.,TRBJ2-1,TRBV5-6,TRBD1,CASSLGQGAYNEQFF,TGTGCCAGCAGCTTGGGACAGGGAGCGTACAATGAGCAGTTCTTC
once,TRBJ2-7,TRBV3-1/TRBV3-2,TRBD1,CASSQDRGRFYEQYF,TGTGCCAGCAGCCAAGACAGGGGGCGGTTCTACGAGCAGTACTTC
few,TRBJ2-1,TRBV5-6,.,CASSLWRSPYNEQFF,TGTGCCAGCAGCTTGTGGAGGAGTCCCTACAATGAGCAGTTCTTC
few,TRBJ1-2,TRBV2,.,CASSEDTGFYGYTF,TGTGCCAGCAGTGAAGATACAGGGTTTTATGGCTACACCTTC
.,TRBJ2-5,TRBV5-1,TRBD1,CASSTGQGLRETQYF,TGCGCCAGCAGCACTGGACAGGGGTTGCGTGAGACCCAGTACTTC
once,TRBJ2-1,TRBV29-1,.,CSGLDNEQFF,TGCAGCGGACTTGACAATGAGCAGTTCTTC
.,TRBJ1-5,TRBV29-1,TRBD1,CSVVPDRGNQPQHF,TGCAGCGTTGTCCCGGACAGGGGAAATCAGCCCCAGCATTTT
.,TRBJ2-7,TRBV5-6,TRBD2,CASSPWSAGGGEQYF,TGTGCCAGCAGCCCATGGTCAGCGGGAGGGGGAGAGCAGTACTTC
.,TRBJ2-3,TRBV4-3,.,CASSQGDILPDTQYF,TGCGCCAGCAGCCAAGGGGACATCCTTCCAGATACGCAGTATTTT
once,TRBJ1-4,TRBV10-1,.,CASRNRATNEKLFF,TGCGCCAGCAGAAATAGAGCAACTAATGAAAAACTGTTTTTT
few,TRBJ1-2,TRBV2,.,CASSEAPGGSYGYTF,TGTGCCAGCAGTGAAGCTCCGGGGGGAAGCTATGGCTACACCTTC
few,TRBJ2-3,TRBV7-8,TRBD2,CASSSLAGSTDTQYF,TGTGCCAGCAGCTCACTAGCGGGAAGCACAGATACGCAGTATTTT